The 8 T cell receptor beta chains listed next were all sequenced from one sample in a study of blood T cell repertoires in COVID-19. Assay: immunoSEQ multiplex PCR; the TCRdb copy retains only in-frame clones and omits some. This table holds 250,000 to 350,000 clones, about nine tenths found once. Sequencing was performed on peripheral blood. The source of these receptors is a woman aged 60-75 years with acute or convalescent COVID-19.

This chain uses TRBV21-1 with TRBJ2-2; TRBD2 reflects the table's D call only, with no check against the DNA. TRBV21-1 is deemed a pseudogene. There are 16 residues in the CDR3. The CDR3 is CASSKLASVNTGELFF. The CDR3 DNA sequence: TGTGCCAGCAGCAAATTGGCTAGCGTGAACACCGGGGAGCTGTTTTTT.

The chain has TRBV19 and TRBJ1-1; 7 nucleotides agree with TRBD1. The CDR3 extends over 15 amino acids. J was trimmed by 5 bases and V by 0 bases; bases with no gene match: 6. Looked up from germline, CDR1 is LNHDA and CDR2 is SQIVND (reference sequence). This chain's CDR3 is CASSIDPTGLTEAFF. CDR3 nucleotides: TGTGCCAGTAGTATAGACCCGACAGGGCTTACTGAAGCTTTCTTT.

The CDR3 region has the DNA TGCGCCAGCAGCCGACAGACTAGTAGCACAGATACGCAGTATTTT. Translating gives CASSRQTSSTDTQYF. The chain is built from TRBV4-3 and TRBJ2-3, with D maybe TRBD2 (6 bases). The ends were cut back, 4 bases at V and 0 bases at J, with 11 bases in the middle. CDR1 and CDR2 from the germline V gene are LGHNA and YSLEER. The CDR3 extends over 15 amino acids.

This chain links TRBV28 with TRBJ2-1; 15 positions agree with TRBD2. J was trimmed by 7 bases and V by 7 bases; bases with no gene match: 5. Germline V gives CDR1 MDHEN, CDR2 SYDVKM. The CDR3 runs to 15 residues. CDR3 in amino acids: CASISGTSGGNEQFF. CDR3 sequence (DNA): TGTGCCAGCATATCCGGGACTAGCGGGGGGAATGAGCAGTTCTTC.

V and J are TRBV21-1 and TRBJ1-4; the listed D gene, TRBD1, was not tested against the DNA. TRBV21-1 is given as a pseudogene. CDR3 size: 15 residues. As DNA, the CDR3 is TGTGCCAGCAGCCTAGTACAGGGAACGCGGTGGAAACTGTTTTTT. The encoded protein is CASSLVQGTRWKLFF.

The chain carries TRBV3-1 (or the pseudogene TRBV3-2) and TRBJ1-1; D is undetermined. CDR3 length: 14 amino acids. Germline-derived CDR1 and CDR2 are LGHDT and YNNKEL (reference sequence). V lost 0 bases, J lost 5 bases, and 10 bases lay in between. DNA for the CDR3: TGTGCCAGCAGCCAAGATGTTAGTAGTACTGAAGCTTTCTTT. This sequence encodes CASSQDVSSTEAFF.

Comments on this clone: It is likely a read error: a sequence one base away is far more abundant. This rearrangement joins TRBV27 to TRBJ2-1; TRBD2 is a possible D gene (5 bases). Per the germline V gene, CDR1 is MNHEY and CDR2 is SMNVEV (reference sequence). This CDR3 is built from 14 residues. Trimming cost V 3 bases and J 8 bases, with 14 bases left between them. CDR3 in amino acids: CASSLACGWDEQFF. The CDR3 coding sequence is TGTGCCAGCAGTTTGGCTTGCGGGTGGGATGAGCAGTTCTTC.

The chain couples TRBV7-6 to TRBJ2-2; no clear D. The CDR3 contains 15 residues. The ends were cut back, 5 bases at V and 4 bases at J, with 14 bases in the middle. Per the germline V gene, CDR1 is SGHVS and CDR2 is FNYEAQ. This chain's CDR3 is CASSPSSSGTGELFF. In DNA, the CDR3 is TGTGCCAGCAGCCCCAGTAGCTCGGGCACCGGGGAGCTGTTTTTT.